The 3 T cell receptor beta chains in this list originate from one sample, sequenced in a study of technical replicates of blood from a few donors. Assay: immunoSEQ multiplex PCR; the TCRdb copy retains only in-frame clones and omits some. The sample has tens of thousands of clones; about 93% are singletons. The sequenced material came from T cells isolated from PBMCs. The receptors shown here come from a human donor in good health.

This clone was found once. The chain joins TRBV2 to TRBJ2-7; maybe TRBD2 (6 bases). The V gene's germline CDR1 is SNHLY and CDR2 FYNNEI. V dropped 6 bases and J dropped 1 base, with 13 bases sitting between them. The CDR3 has 14 amino acids. CDR3 loop: CASRGRRPSYEQYF. The CDR3 bases are TGTGCCAGCAGGGGGAGGAGACCGTCCTACGAGCAGTACTTC.

The rearrangement links TRBV13 to TRBJ2-2; D is unclear. The V gene lost 5 bases and the J gene lost 0 bases, with 7 bases spanning the gap. This CDR3 region has 14 residues. Germline V gene data show CDR1 as PRHDT and CDR2 as FYEKMQ (reference sequence). The CDR3 region has the DNA TGTGCCAGCAGCCTAAATTCGAACACCGGGGAGCTGTTTTTT. It translates to CASSLNSNTGELFF.

The chain recombines TRBV6-6 with TRBJ2-5; D unclear. CDR1 is MNHNY and CDR2 is SVGAGI in the germline V gene (reference sequence). The CDR3 runs to 13 residues. Trimming pared 4 bases from V and 2 bases from J, leaving 8 bases between. In DNA form, the CDR3 reads TGTGCCAGCAGTTTTCGGAGTCAAGAGACCCAGTACTTC. Its translation: CASSFRSQETQYF.